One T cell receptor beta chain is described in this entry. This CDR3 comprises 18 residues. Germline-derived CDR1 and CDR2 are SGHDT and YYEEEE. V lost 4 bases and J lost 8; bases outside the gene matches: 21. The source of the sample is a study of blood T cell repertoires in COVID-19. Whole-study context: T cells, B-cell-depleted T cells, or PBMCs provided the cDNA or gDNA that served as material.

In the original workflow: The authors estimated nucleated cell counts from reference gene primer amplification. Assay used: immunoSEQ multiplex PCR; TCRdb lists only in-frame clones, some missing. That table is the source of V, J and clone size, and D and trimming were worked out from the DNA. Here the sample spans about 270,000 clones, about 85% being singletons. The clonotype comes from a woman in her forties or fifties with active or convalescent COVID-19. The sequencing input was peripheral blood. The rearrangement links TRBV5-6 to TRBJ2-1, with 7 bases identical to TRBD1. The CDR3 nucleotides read TGTGCCAGCAGCCTTCGACAGGGAACTACCTTCCCCGAGGATGAGCAGTTCTTC. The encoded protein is CASSLRQGTTFPEDEQFF.